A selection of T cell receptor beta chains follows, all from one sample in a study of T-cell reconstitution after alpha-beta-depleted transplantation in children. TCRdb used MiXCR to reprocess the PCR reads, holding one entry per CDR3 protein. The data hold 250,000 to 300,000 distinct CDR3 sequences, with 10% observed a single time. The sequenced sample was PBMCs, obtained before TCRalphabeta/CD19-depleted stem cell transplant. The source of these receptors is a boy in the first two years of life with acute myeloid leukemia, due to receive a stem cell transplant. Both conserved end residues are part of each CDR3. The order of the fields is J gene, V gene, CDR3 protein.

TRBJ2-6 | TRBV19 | CASQRANVLTF
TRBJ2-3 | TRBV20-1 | CSASPLRGLSTDTQYF
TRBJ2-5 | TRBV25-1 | CASSEGRKDRTETQYF
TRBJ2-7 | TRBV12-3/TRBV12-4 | CASSFSGGAVEQYF
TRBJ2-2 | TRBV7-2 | CASSFPGLAGPGGELFF
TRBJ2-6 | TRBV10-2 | CASSESRSHTFTSGANVLTF
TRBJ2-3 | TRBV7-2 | CASSLVDRVTDTQYF
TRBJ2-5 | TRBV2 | CASSEEIRGAGETQYF
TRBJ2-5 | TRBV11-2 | CASSSGTQYF
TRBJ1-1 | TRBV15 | CATSIYREMNTEAFF
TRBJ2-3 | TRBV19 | CASSIQGMTDTQYF
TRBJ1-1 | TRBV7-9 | CASSFPRLSRMNTEAFF
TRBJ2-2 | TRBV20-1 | CSASAVNTGELFF
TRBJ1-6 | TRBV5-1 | CASSPGGQRTPLHF
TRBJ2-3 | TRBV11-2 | CASRQQGAGPDTQYF
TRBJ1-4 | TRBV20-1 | CSARTTNEKLFF
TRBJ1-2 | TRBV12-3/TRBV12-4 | CASSSRTGYTF
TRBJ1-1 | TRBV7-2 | CASSFTGALTEAFF
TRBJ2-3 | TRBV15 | CATSGLAGPADTQYF
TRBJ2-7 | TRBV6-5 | CASSYGDSYYEQYF
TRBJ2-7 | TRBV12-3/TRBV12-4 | CASSTPMNEQYF
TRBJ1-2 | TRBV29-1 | CSVPSRDNYGYTF
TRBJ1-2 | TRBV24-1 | CATSQGIYGYTF
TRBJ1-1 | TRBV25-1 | CASSSLGQGRNTEAFF
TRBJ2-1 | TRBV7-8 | CASSLVAGHNEQFF
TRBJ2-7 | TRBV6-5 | CASSIQGVEQYF
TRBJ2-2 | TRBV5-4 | CASSLLQVSGELFF
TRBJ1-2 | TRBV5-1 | CASSQQGNYGYTF
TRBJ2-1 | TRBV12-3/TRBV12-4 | CASSLDLEQFF
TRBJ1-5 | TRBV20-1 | CSATRDTPFSNQPQHF
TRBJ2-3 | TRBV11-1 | CASSLNGGRITDTQYF
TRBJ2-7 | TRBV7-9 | CASSREKGGYEQYF
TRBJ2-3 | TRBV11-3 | CASSLLADTDTQYF
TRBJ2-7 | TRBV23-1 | CASSQTVGLAEPSSYEQYF
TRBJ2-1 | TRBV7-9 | CASRTGYNEQFF
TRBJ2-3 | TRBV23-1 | CASSQSGRDRARTDTQYF
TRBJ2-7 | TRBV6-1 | CASSEPVGGRGLYEQYF
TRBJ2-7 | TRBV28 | CASSLALLDRGRDEQYF
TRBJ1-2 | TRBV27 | CASSPQGNYGYTF
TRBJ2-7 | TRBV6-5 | CASSYSSRAREQYF
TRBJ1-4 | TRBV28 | CASSLHTSTNEKLFF
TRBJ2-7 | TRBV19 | CARYLFSGRAQKYF
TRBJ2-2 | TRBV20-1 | CSARELQGYGELFF